This TCR beta chain was identified during a study of OX40 agonist ivuxolimab in advanced cancers. The CDR3 has 16 residues. The V gene lost 0 bases and the J gene lost 8 bases, with 14 bases spanning the gap. Germline V gene data show CDR1 as MNHEY and CDR2 as SVGAGI. This clone counts as medium-sized. Data came from immunoSEQ multiplex PCR; TCRdb stores just in-frame clones and leaves some out. The repertoire holds 25,000 to 35,000 clones, about three quarters seen once, with roughly 25% in the top ten. This rearrangement joins TRBV6-5 to TRBJ1-6, with D hard to call. This clonotype was sampled from an adult with an advanced solid tumor such as melanoma, head and neck, liver or kidney cancer. Sequencing was performed on CD4+ or CD8+ T cells sorted from blood, taken in a trial of the OX40 agonist ivuxolimab. The CDR3 sequence is CASSYSRVQIDSPLHF. The CDR3 region has the DNA TGTGCCAGCAGTTACTCTCGGGTACAGATAGATTCACCCCTCCACTTT.